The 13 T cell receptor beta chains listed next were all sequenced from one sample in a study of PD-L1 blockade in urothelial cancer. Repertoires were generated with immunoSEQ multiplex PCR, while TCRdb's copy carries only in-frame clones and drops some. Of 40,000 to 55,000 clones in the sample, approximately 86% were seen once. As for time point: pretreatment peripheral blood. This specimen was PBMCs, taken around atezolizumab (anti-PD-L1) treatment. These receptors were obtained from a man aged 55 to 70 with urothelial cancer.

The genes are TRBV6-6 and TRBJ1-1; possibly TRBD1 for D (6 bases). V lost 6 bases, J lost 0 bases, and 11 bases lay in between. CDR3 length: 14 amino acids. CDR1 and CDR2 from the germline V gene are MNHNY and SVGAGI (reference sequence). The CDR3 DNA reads TGTGCCAGCAGCGAGGGACAACTGAACACTGAAGCTTTCTTT. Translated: CASSEGQLNTEAFF.

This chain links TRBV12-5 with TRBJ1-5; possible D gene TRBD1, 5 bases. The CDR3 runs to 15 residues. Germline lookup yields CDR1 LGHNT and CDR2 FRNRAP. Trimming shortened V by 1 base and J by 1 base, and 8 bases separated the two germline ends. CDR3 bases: TGTGCTAGTGGTTTGGGACAGATGAGCAATCAGCCCCAGCATTTT. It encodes CASGLGQMSNQPQHF.

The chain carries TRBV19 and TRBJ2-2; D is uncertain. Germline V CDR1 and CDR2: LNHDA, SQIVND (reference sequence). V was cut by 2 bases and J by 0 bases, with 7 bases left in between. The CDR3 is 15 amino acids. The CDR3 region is CASSINGANTGELFF. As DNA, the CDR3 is TGTGCCAGTAGTATAAACGGAGCGAACACCGGGGAGCTGTTTTTT.

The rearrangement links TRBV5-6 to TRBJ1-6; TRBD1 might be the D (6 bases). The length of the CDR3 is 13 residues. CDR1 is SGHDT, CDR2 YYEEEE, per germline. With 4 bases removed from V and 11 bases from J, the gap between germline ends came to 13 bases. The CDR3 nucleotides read TGTGCCAGCAGCAATCAGGGGCGCACACCCCTCCACTTT. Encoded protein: CASSNQGRTPLHF.

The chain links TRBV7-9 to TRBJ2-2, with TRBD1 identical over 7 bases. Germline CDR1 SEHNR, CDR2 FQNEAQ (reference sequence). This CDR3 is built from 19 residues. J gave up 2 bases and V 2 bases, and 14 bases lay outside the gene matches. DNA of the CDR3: TGTGCCAGCAGCTTATTAGAGGGACAGACTCCTGTTAACACCGGGGAGCTGTTTTTT. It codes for CASSLLEGQTPVNTGELFF. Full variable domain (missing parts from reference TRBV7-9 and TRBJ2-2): DTGVSQNPRHKITKRGQNVTFRCDPISEHNRLYWYRQTLGQGPEFLTYFQNEAQLEKSRLLSDRFSAERPKGSFSTLEIQRTEQGDSAMYLCASSLLEGQTPVNTGELFFGEGSRLTVL.

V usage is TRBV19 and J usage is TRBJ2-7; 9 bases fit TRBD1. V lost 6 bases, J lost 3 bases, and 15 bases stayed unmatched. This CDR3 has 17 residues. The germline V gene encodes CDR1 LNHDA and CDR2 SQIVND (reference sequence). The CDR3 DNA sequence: TGTGCCAGTAGGCTCTCGGGCGGGACAGGGAGTTACTACGAGCAGTACTTC. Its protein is CASRLSGGTGSYYEQYF.

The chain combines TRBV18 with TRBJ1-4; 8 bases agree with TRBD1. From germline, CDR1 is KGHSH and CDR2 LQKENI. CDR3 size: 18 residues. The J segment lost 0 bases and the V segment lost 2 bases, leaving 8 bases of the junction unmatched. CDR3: CASSPYGTGLTTNEKLFF. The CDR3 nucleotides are TGTGCCAGCTCACCATACGGGACAGGCTTAACAACTAATGAAAAACTGTTTTTT.

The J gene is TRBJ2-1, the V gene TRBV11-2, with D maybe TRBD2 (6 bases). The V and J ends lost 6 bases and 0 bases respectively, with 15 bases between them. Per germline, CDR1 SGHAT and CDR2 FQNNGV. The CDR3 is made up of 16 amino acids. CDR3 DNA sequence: TGTGCCAGCAGTTTCCCACGGGGAGGCTCCTACAATGAGCAGTTCTTC. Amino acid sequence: CASSFPRGGSYNEQFF.

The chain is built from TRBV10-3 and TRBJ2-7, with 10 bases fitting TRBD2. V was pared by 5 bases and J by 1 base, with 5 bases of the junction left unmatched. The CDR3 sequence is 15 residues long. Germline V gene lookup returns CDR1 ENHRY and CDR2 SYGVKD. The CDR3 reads CAISTRTSGSYEQYF. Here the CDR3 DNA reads TGTGCCATCAGTACCCGGACTAGCGGTTCCTACGAGCAGTACTTC.

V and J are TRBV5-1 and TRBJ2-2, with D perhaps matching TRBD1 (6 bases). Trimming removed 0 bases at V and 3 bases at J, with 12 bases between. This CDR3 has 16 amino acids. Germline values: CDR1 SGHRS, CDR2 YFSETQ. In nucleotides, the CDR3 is TGCGCCAGCAGCTTGGGGGGACAAGGATACACCGGGGAGCTGTTTTTT. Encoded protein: CASSLGGQGYTGELFF.

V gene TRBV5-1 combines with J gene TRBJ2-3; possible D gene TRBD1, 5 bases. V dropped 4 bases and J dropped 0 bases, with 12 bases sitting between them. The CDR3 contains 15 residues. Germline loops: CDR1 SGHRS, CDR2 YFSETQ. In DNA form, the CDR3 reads TGCGCCAGCAGCCAGGGATTCGCTAGCACAGATACGCAGTATTTT. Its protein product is CASSQGFASTDTQYF.

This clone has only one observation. The CDR3 DNA reads as TGTGCCAGCAGTTCACGAACTAGGACAGGGTTTGAGCAGTTCTTC. It translates to CASSSRTRTGFEQFF. The V and J genes are TRBV27 and TRBJ2-1; 8 bases fit TRBD1. The CDR3 covers 15 residues. Germline V gives CDR1 MNHEY, CDR2 SMNVEV (reference sequence). V was pared by 4 bases and J by 9 bases, with 11 bases of the junction left unmatched.

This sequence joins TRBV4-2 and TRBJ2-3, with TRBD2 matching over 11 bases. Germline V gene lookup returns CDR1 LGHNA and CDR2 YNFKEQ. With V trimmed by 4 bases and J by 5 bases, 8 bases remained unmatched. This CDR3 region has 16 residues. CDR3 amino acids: CASSPVSGGAVDTQYF. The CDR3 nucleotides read TGTGCCAGCAGCCCAGTTAGCGGGGGGGCGGTAGATACGCAGTATTTT.